The entry below describes one TCR beta chain. The entry originates in a study of naive and memory T cell subsets. Two oligonucleotides, mixed equimolar, formed the beta constant-region primer covering TRBC1 and TRBC2. MiXCR was run by TCRdb on the UMI-ligation and nested PCR reads, yielding one entry per CDR3 protein. The table includes 120,000 to 150,000 distinct CDR3 sequences, about a sixth detected once. This clonotype was sampled from a human donor in good health. The sequencing input was naive CD4+ T cells from blood.

CDR3 nucleotide sequence: TGTGCCAGCAGTTTAAGGACTCCCGGTGATGAGCAGTTCTTC. This codes for CASSLRTPGDEQFF. The V gene is TRBV12-3 or TRBV12-4, the J gene TRBJ2-1; a weak D match, TRBD2 (5 bases). This CDR3 region has 14 residues. Trimming removed 2 bases from V and 8 bases from J, with 13 bases in between.